This T cell receptor beta chain originates from a study of Ad26.COV2.S vaccination and SARS-CoV-2 variants. Overall study: It was the COV1001 Ad26.COV2.S trial arm that included the donor.

Findings and caveats of the study: Assessments of TCR breadth and depth may have underestimated the total T cell responses. Participants given vaccine showed non-spike TCR breadth similar to that of placebo recipients. CD8+ and CD4+ T cells specific for spike reportedly responded with substantial breadth after vaccination.

Details on this clone: Its antigen is currently unknown.

CDR3 length: 13 residues. CDR1 is MNHEY and CDR2 is SVGAGI in the germline V gene. The V and J ends lost 4 bases and 2 bases respectively, with 9 bases between them. The data were produced by immunoSEQ multiplex PCR, yet TCRdb's version contains in-frame clones alone and is incomplete. The data contain 350,000 to 500,000 clones, roughly nine tenths of them singletons. As to treatment: 15 to 20 received Ad26.COV2.S at low or high dose, single or two shots; 5 received placebo; per-sample allocation not given. All samples were drawn on day 63, counting from the first vaccine or placebo injection. The rearrangement uses TRBV6-5 and TRBJ2-7; the D is unclear. This TCR came from a person between 18 and 60 years old who received the Ad26.COV2.S COVID-19 vaccine or a placebo. The sample here was peripheral blood, taken in a trial of Ad26.COV2.S vaccine versus placebo. The CDR3 region has the DNA TGTGCCAGCAGTTCCCCGTGGACCTACGAGCAGTACTTC. The encoded protein is CASSSPWTYEQYF.